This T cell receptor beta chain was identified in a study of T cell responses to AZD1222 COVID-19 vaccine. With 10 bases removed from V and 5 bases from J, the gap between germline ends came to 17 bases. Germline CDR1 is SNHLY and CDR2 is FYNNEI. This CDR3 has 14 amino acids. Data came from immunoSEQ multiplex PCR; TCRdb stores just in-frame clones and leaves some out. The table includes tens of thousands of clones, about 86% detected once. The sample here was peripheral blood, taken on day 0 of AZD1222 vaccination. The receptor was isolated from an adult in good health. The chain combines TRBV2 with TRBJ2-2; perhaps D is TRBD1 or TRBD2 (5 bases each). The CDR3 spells CAITGTAATGELFF. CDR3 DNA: TGTGCCATCACCGGGACGGCGGCGACCGGGGAGCTGTTTTTT.